Listed below are T cell receptor beta chains from one sample, sequenced in a study of blood T cell repertoires in COVID-19. Produced via immunoSEQ multiplex PCR; TCRdb's table is partial and in-frame only. The sample contains some 250,000 clones, about four fifths of which appear only once. The sample taken for sequencing was peripheral blood. Every receptor here comes from a man older than 75 with acute or convalescent COVID-19. The CDR3 runs from the conserved cysteine through the conserved F or W. D genes are given only for firm matches. Clone size is given for some rows only: seen once, a few or many times, or a class if the clone is expanded.

d_call: .
v_call: TRBV2
clone_size: .
j_call: TRBJ2-2
cdr3_nt: TGTGCCAGCGCCGCGGGAAGGGGGCCAGAGACCGGGGAGCTGTTTTTT
cdr3_aa: CASAAGRGPETGELFF

d_call: TRBD2
v_call: TRBV12-5
clone_size: .
j_call: TRBJ2-3
cdr3_nt: TGTGCTAGTGGTTTAGGAGCGGGGAGCACAGATACGCAGTATTTT
cdr3_aa: CASGLGAGSTDTQYF

d_call: .
v_call: TRBV7-8
clone_size: .
j_call: TRBJ1-2
cdr3_nt: TGTGCCATCCTTCAGGGCTATGGCTACACCTTC
cdr3_aa: CAILQGYGYTF

d_call: .
v_call: TRBV15
clone_size: .
j_call: TRBJ2-7
cdr3_nt: TGTGCCACCAGCAGCTTAACAGGGTTACACGAGCAGTACTTC
cdr3_aa: CATSSLTGLHEQYF

d_call: TRBD1
v_call: TRBV5-1
clone_size: once
j_call: TRBJ2-2
cdr3_nt: TGCGCCAGCAGCTTGGGGCAGGGGGAACTGTCCACCGGGGAGCTGTTTTTT
cdr3_aa: CASSLGQGELSTGELFF

d_call: .
v_call: TRBV5-1
clone_size: .
j_call: TRBJ2-2
cdr3_nt: TGCGCCAGCACAGGTGGCGGGGAGCTGTTTTTT
cdr3_aa: CASTGGGELFF

d_call: TRBD2
v_call: TRBV4-2
clone_size: .
j_call: TRBJ2-1
cdr3_nt: TGTGCCAGCAGCCACAGACTAGCGGGGGGTTTAAATGAGCAGTTCTTC
cdr3_aa: CASSHRLAGGLNEQFF

d_call: TRBD2
v_call: TRBV5-1
clone_size: .
j_call: TRBJ2-5
cdr3_nt: TGCGCCAGCAGCAAAAAACTAGCGCTTGAGACCCAGTACTTC
cdr3_aa: CASSKKLALETQYF

d_call: TRBD2
v_call: TRBV3-1/TRBV3-2
clone_size: .
j_call: TRBJ2-7
cdr3_nt: TGTGCCAGCAGCGACGACTTTAGCGGGAGGCGGATCGAGCAGTACTTC
cdr3_aa: CASSDDFSGRRIEQYF

d_call: .
v_call: TRBV7-8
clone_size: .
j_call: TRBJ2-5
cdr3_nt: TGTGCCAGCAGCCCCCTGGAGACCCAGTACTTC
cdr3_aa: CASSPLETQYF

d_call: .
v_call: TRBV3-1/TRBV3-2
clone_size: .
j_call: TRBJ1-1
cdr3_nt: TGTGCCAGCAGCCCTCAGAGGCGACACACTGAAGCTTTCTTT
cdr3_aa: CASSPQRRHTEAFF

d_call: TRBD2
v_call: TRBV5-1
clone_size: .
j_call: TRBJ2-3
cdr3_nt: TGCGCCAGCAGCTCCCGGCGGGGGGGCACAGATACGCAGTATTTT
cdr3_aa: CASSSRRGGTDTQYF

d_call: TRBD2
v_call: TRBV28
clone_size: once
j_call: TRBJ2-5
cdr3_nt: TGTGCCAGCAGTCTTCCTCCCAGCGGGAGGATGAGGGAGACCCAGTACTTC
cdr3_aa: CASSLPPSGRMRETQYF

d_call: TRBD1
v_call: TRBV19
clone_size: once
j_call: TRBJ1-5
cdr3_nt: TGTGCCAGTAGCGGGCGACAGGGCTGGCAGCCCCAGCATTTT
cdr3_aa: CASSGRQGWQPQHF

d_call: .
v_call: TRBV5-5
clone_size: .
j_call: TRBJ1-5
cdr3_nt: TGTGCCAGCAGCCTCCCCTTCGGCAGCGTGGAGCATTTT
cdr3_aa: CASSLPFGSVEHF

d_call: .
v_call: TRBV27
clone_size: .
j_call: TRBJ1-1
cdr3_nt: TGTGCCAGCAGGTTATGGGGGGATGTGAACACTGAAGCTTTCTTT
cdr3_aa: CASRLWGDVNTEAFF

d_call: .
v_call: TRBV19
clone_size: .
j_call: TRBJ2-3
cdr3_nt: TGTGCCAGTAGTATGGAGGCCCGGGGTCCAGATACGCAGTATTTT
cdr3_aa: CASSMEARGPDTQYF

d_call: TRBD2
v_call: TRBV9
clone_size: few
j_call: TRBJ2-1
cdr3_nt: TGTGCCAGCAGCCCCCCTAGCGGAGAATACTACAATGAGCAGTTCTTC
cdr3_aa: CASSPPSGEYYNEQFF

d_call: TRBD1
v_call: TRBV5-1
clone_size: .
j_call: TRBJ1-2
cdr3_nt: TGCGCCAGCAGCTCTACAGGGGGCGGCTATGGCTACACCTTC
cdr3_aa: CASSSTGGGYGYTF

d_call: TRBD2
v_call: TRBV24-1
clone_size: .
j_call: TRBJ2-1
cdr3_nt: TGTGCCACCAGTGATCCAGGACTAGCCAACAATGAGCAGTTCTTC
cdr3_aa: CATSDPGLANNEQFF

d_call: TRBD2
v_call: TRBV27
clone_size: .
j_call: TRBJ2-7
cdr3_nt: TGTGCCAGCAGTCCCCGAGCGGGAGACGACGAGCAGTACTTC
cdr3_aa: CASSPRAGDDEQYF

d_call: TRBD1
v_call: TRBV3-1/TRBV3-2
clone_size: .
j_call: TRBJ1-6
cdr3_nt: TGTGCCAGCAGCCAAGGACAGGGGATTAAAAATTCACCCCTCCACTTT
cdr3_aa: CASSQGQGIKNSPLHF

d_call: .
v_call: TRBV7-6
clone_size: once
j_call: TRBJ2-2
cdr3_nt: TGTGCCAGCAGAGCAGGGGACCGAACGTCCGGGGAGCTGTTTTTT
cdr3_aa: CASRAGDRTSGELFF

d_call: TRBD2
v_call: TRBV3-1/TRBV3-2
clone_size: few
j_call: TRBJ2-5
cdr3_nt: TGTGCCAGCAGCCAAGCCCCGGGACTAGCGGGAAAGACCCAGTACTTC
cdr3_aa: CASSQAPGLAGKTQYF

d_call: .
v_call: TRBV4-1
clone_size: .
j_call: TRBJ1-1
cdr3_nt: TGCGCCAGCAGCCAACCTCCCGACAGTTACTACACTGAAGCTTTCTTT
cdr3_aa: CASSQPPDSYYTEAFF

d_call: TRBD2
v_call: TRBV3-1/TRBV3-2
clone_size: .
j_call: TRBJ2-4
cdr3_nt: TGTGCCAGCAGCCAAGACCGGTCGGGAGGGGGATTTAGCTTC
cdr3_aa: CASSQDRSGGGFSF

d_call: TRBD1
v_call: TRBV27
clone_size: .
j_call: TRBJ1-2
cdr3_nt: TGTGCCAGCAGCGGACAGGGGGCAATCTATGGCTACACCTTC
cdr3_aa: CASSGQGAIYGYTF

d_call: TRBD1
v_call: TRBV28
clone_size: .
j_call: TRBJ1-6
cdr3_nt: TGTGCCAGCGGGGAGTCGGACAGGGTTTCACCCCTCCACTTT
cdr3_aa: CASGESDRVSPLHF

d_call: TRBD1
v_call: TRBV29-1
clone_size: .
j_call: TRBJ2-7
cdr3_nt: TGCAGCGTTGAAATTCGACAGGGCTACGAGCAGTACTTC
cdr3_aa: CSVEIRQGYEQYF

d_call: TRBD1
v_call: TRBV19
clone_size: .
j_call: TRBJ2-5
cdr3_nt: TGTGCCAGTAGTATGTCAGGGGGCCGACAAGAGACCCAGTACTTC
cdr3_aa: CASSMSGGRQETQYF

d_call: TRBD1
v_call: TRBV6-5
clone_size: .
j_call: TRBJ2-7
cdr3_nt: TGTGCCAGTTTTGGACAGGGCGATCGCGAGCAGTACTTC
cdr3_aa: CASFGQGDREQYF

d_call: TRBD1
v_call: TRBV6-5
clone_size: .
j_call: TRBJ2-7
cdr3_nt: TGTGCCACTTCGGACCGGGACAGGGGGTTTGACGAGCAGTACTTC
cdr3_aa: CATSDRDRGFDEQYF

d_call: TRBD1
v_call: TRBV6-5
clone_size: .
j_call: TRBJ1-1
cdr3_nt: TGTGCCAGCAGGCCTGACAGGGGGAACACTGAAGCTTTCTTT
cdr3_aa: CASRPDRGNTEAFF

d_call: .
v_call: TRBV5-1
clone_size: once
j_call: TRBJ2-7
cdr3_nt: TGCGCCAGCAGCTTGGCCAGCGGCTACGAGCAGTACTTC
cdr3_aa: CASSLASGYEQYF

d_call: .
v_call: TRBV5-1
clone_size: .
j_call: TRBJ2-5
cdr3_nt: TGCGCCAGCAGCTCGCAGACAGGCGATGGGGAGACCCAGTACTTC
cdr3_aa: CASSSQTGDGETQYF